These 25 T cell receptor beta chains share one sample of origin, sequenced in a study of patients and donors after allogeneic stem cell transplantation. TCRdb re-called the RT-PCR reads with MiXCR, one entry per CDR3 protein. The table includes about 400,000 distinct CDR3 sequences, approximately 16% detected once. The sequencing sample was made of blood, either unsorted or a sorted T cell fraction (not recorded which). These receptors all come from a human donor who was either an allogeneic HSCT recipient or a stem cell or donor lymphocyte infusion donor (not recorded which). It is not recorded whose cells these are; they may come from a transplant donor.

This clonotype has only a few counts. DNA for the CDR3: TGTGCCAGCGGGGGGGTTGAGGAAAAACTGTTTTTT. Protein product: CASGGVEEKLFF. The J gene is TRBJ1-4, the V gene TRBV2; D is perhaps TRBD1 (5 bases). Per germline, CDR1 SNHLY and CDR2 FYNNEI. V gave up 8 bases and J gave up 8 bases, with 12 bases separating them. This CDR3 contains 12 residues.

The CDR3 spells CASTSTGTGYGYTF. The DNA of the CDR3 is TGTGCCAGCACCTCGACAGGGACCGGCTATGGCTACACCTTC. The V gene is TRBV6-1, the J gene TRBJ1-2, with 7 bases identical to TRBD1. CDR1 and CDR2 (germline): MNHNS, SASEGT. The CDR3 loop spans 14 amino acids. The J segment lost 4 bases and the V segment lost 7 bases, leaving 9 bases of the junction unmatched.

This chain links TRBV6-1 with TRBJ2-6; no reliable D call. Germline assignment: CDR1 MNHNS and CDR2 SASEGT. This CDR3 spans 17 amino acids. Trimming cost V 6 bases and J 1 base, with 16 bases left between them. CDR3 nucleotides: TGTGCCAGCAGCCCTCCGACATCTCCTTCTGGGGCCAACGTCCTGACTTTC. Amino acids: CASSPPTSPSGANVLTF.

This clonotype was picked up many times. This rearrangement joins TRBV29-1 to TRBJ2-3; tentative D call: TRBD1 (6 bases). Trimming removed 4 bases from V and 6 bases from J, with 14 bases in between. From germline, CDR1 is SQVTM and CDR2 ANQGSEA. The CDR3 is made up of 13 amino acids. The CDR3 DNA is TGCAGCGTTGTGAGCAGGGGCCATGATACGCAGTATTTT. Translating it yields CSVVSRGHDTQYF.

This clonotype came up a few times. The chain joins TRBV24-1 to TRBJ2-7; 7 bases are shared with TRBD1. Germline CDR1 is KGHDR and CDR2 is SFDVKD. V lost 4 bases to trimming and J lost 9 bases; unmatched junction nucleotides: 14. The CDR3 totals 15 residues. The CDR3 spells CATSDRAGTASVQYF. CDR3 coding DNA: TGTGCCACCAGTGACCGGGCCGGGACAGCTTCTGTGCAGTACTTC.

There are a few counts of this clonotype. This rearrangement joins TRBV20-1 to TRBJ2-2; perhaps D is TRBD1 or TRBD2 (5 bases each). Trimming cost V 2 bases and J 1 base, with 11 bases left between them. Germline V gene sequence: CDR1 DFQATT, CDR2 SNEGSKA (reference sequence). CDR3 length: 15 residues. CDR3 protein: CSARPGTVNTGELFF. The CDR3 DNA reads TGCAGTGCTAGACCTGGGACGGTGAACACCGGGGAGCTGTTTTTT.

This clonotype has only a few counts. This rearrangement joins TRBV30 to TRBJ1-1; possible D gene TRBD1, 6 bases. The V and J ends lost 0 bases and 5 bases respectively, with 7 bases between them. Looked up from germline, CDR1 is GTSNPN and CDR2 is SVGIG (reference sequence). CDR3 length: 12 residues. This CDR3 is CAWSVGGTEAFF. In DNA form, the CDR3 reads TGTGCCTGGAGTGTAGGGGGGACTGAAGCTTTCTTT.

In its sample, this clonotype was seen a few times. The chain links TRBV4-1 to TRBJ2-7, with a weak D call TRBD1 (6 bases). V lost 4 bases to trimming and J lost 1 base, with 11 bases between them. The CDR3 sequence is 14 residues long. The germline V gene encodes CDR1 MGHRA and CDR2 YSYEKL. This chain's CDR3 is CASSLRQASYEQYF. The CDR3, as DNA: TGCGCCAGCAGCCTCCGACAGGCATCCTACGAGCAGTACTTC.

Only a few counts were recorded for this clonotype. The J gene is TRBJ2-5, the V gene TRBV15; D is unclear. The CDR3 loop spans 15 amino acids. From germline, CDR1 is LNHNV and CDR2 YYDKDF (reference sequence). Trimming removed 0 bases from V and 3 bases from J, with 11 bases in between. The CDR3 reads CATSRDPGGEETQYF. The CDR3 DNA is TGTGCCACCAGCAGAGACCCGGGTGGGGAAGAGACCCAGTACTTC.

V is TRBV5-5 and J is TRBJ2-2, with no clear D. Between the trimmed V and J ends, which lost 3 bases and 3 bases, there was a span of 3 bases. There are 12 residues in the CDR3. Germline CDR1 reads SGHKS; CDR2 reads YYEKEE (reference sequence). CDR3 in amino acids: CASSWYTGELFF. The CDR3 DNA sequence: TGTGCCAGCAGCTGGTACACCGGGGAGCTGTTTTTT.

This clonotype was seen only a few times. This chain links TRBV14 with TRBJ2-1, with no clear D. V gave up 4 bases and J gave up 5 bases, with 12 bases separating them. CDR3 length equals 14 residues. CDR1 and CDR2 from the germline V gene are SGHDN and FVKESK. The CDR3 loop reads CASSRRRNDNEQFF. CDR3 bases: TGTGCCAGCAGCCGTCGCAGGAACGACAATGAGCAGTTCTTC.

CDR3 loop: CSASRRDGGGYGYTF. The CDR3 bases are TGCAGTGCTAGTCGCAGGGATGGGGGAGGCTATGGCTACACCTTC. The chain combines TRBV20-1 with TRBJ1-2; TRBD1 might be the D (5 bases). CDR3 size: 15 residues. From germline, CDR1 is DFQATT and CDR2 SNEGSKA (reference sequence). V lost 3 bases and J 4 bases, leaving 18 bases between the germline ends.

This rearrangement joins TRBV6-1 to TRBJ1-6; TRBD1 is a possible D gene (6 bases). The CDR3 consists of 16 residues. Germline loops: CDR1 MNHNS, CDR2 SASEGT. The germline V and J ends were trimmed by 8 bases and 0 bases, with 14 bases remaining between them. The CDR3 coding sequence is TGTGCCAGCGGCCTGGGACAAAGCTCCTATAATTCACCCCTCCACTTT. It is translated as CASGLGQSSYNSPLHF.

J is TRBJ2-2 and V is TRBV9; maybe TRBD2 (5 bases). The CDR3 loop spans 14 amino acids. The germline V and J ends were trimmed by 2 bases and 5 bases, with 10 bases remaining between them. Germline CDR1 SGDLS, CDR2 YYNGEE. The CDR3 here is CASSVLSETGELFF. In DNA, the CDR3 is TGTGCCAGCAGCGTCCTTAGCGAGACCGGGGAGCTGTTTTTT.

This clonotype turned up a few times. This chain uses TRBV12-3 or TRBV12-4 with TRBJ2-7; TRBD2 matches at 10 bases. CDR3 length: 15 amino acids. V shed 6 bases and J 3 bases; nucleotides not matched to a gene: 8. Written as DNA, the CDR3 is TGTGCCAGCAGCACTAGCGGGAAGAGGGTCTACGAGCAGTACTTC. This codes for CASSTSGKRVYEQYF.

This clonotype was counted between two and nine times. The gene calls are TRBV6-1 and TRBJ1-5; perhaps TRBD1 as D (5 bases). V was pared by 8 bases and J by 3 bases, with 14 bases between. This CDR3 is built from 14 residues. CDR1 is MNHNS, CDR2 SASEGT, per germline. CDR3 region: CASAVWGDNQPQHF. CDR3 in DNA: TGTGCCAGCGCCGTGTGGGGCGACAATCAGCCCCAGCATTTT.

This clonotype was detected ten times or more. The chain uses TRBV5-1 and TRBJ2-1; 9 nucleotides agree with TRBD1. CDR3 length: 14 residues. J lost 10 bases, V lost 4 bases, and 9 bases had no gene match. Germline CDR1 and CDR2: SGHRS and YFSETQ. Here the CDR3 reads CASSRDREVEEQFF. The CDR3 DNA follows: TGCGCCAGCAGCCGGGACAGGGAAGTAGAAGAGCAGTTCTTC.

The chain is built from TRBV24-1 and TRBJ1-2, with D hard to call. Trimming took off 3 bases at V and 8 bases at J, with 9 bases between the two ends. This CDR3 has 12 amino acids. CDR1 is KGHDR and CDR2 is SFDVKD in the germline V gene. CDR3 DNA: TGTGCCACCAGTGATCGACATGACGGCTACACCTTC. This codes for CATSDRHDGYTF.

This clonotype was observed at least ten times. This chain connects TRBV12-3 or TRBV12-4 to TRBJ2-5, with 7 bases fitting TRBD2. The V segment lost 0 bases and the J segment 1 base; nucleotides outside the gene matches: 14. CDR3 length equals 19 residues. This chain's CDR3 is CASSLAGGWWTPRQETQYF. In DNA, the CDR3 is TGTGCCAGCAGTTTAGCGGGGGGGTGGTGGACACCCCGCCAAGAGACCCAGTACTTC.

This clonotype was seen a handful of times. The chain combines TRBV11-1 with TRBJ1-6, with D unresolved. The ends were cut back, 6 bases at V and 1 base at J, with 19 bases in the middle. This CDR3 is built from 18 residues. CDR1 SGHAT and CDR2 FQDESV come from the germline V gene (reference sequence). Here the CDR3 DNA reads TGTGCCAGCAGGCGGGAGCCGACTATCTGGTCCTATAATTCACCCCTCCACTTT. Translated: CASRREPTIWSYNSPLHF.

The chain joins TRBV13 to TRBJ1-1; D unresolved. Germline lookup yields CDR1 PRHDT and CDR2 FYEKMQ (reference sequence). Trimming left V 3 bases short and J 0 bases short, with 17 bases between. This CDR3 region has 17 residues. CDR3 loop: CASSFEYRRRMNTEAFF. The CDR3 DNA reads TGTGCCAGCAGCTTTGAATACCGGAGACGAATGAACACTGAAGCTTTCTTT.

V usage is TRBV18 and J usage is TRBJ1-1, with unresolved D. V was shortened by 1 base and J by 3 bases, with 12 bases between the two germline ends. The CDR3 has 15 residues. CDR1 KGHSH and CDR2 LQKENI come from the germline V gene. CDR3 nucleotides: TGTGCCAGCTCACCACTTTCTTGGGCTGACACTGAAGCTTTCTTT. It is translated as CASSPLSWADTEAFF.

This clonotype was picked up a small number of times. V and J are TRBV7-9 and TRBJ1-2; D unclear. The V and J ends lost 4 bases and 1 base respectively, with 10 bases between them. The CDR3 runs 14 residues. The germline V gene encodes CDR1 SEHNR and CDR2 FQNEAQ (reference sequence). The CDR3 region is CASSSSRGNYGYTF. For the CDR3, the DNA is TGTGCCAGCAGCTCCTCCCGTGGTAACTATGGCTACACCTTC.

This clonotype occurred a few times. The chain recombines TRBV24-1 with TRBJ2-3; either TRBD1 or TRBD2 may supply D (5 bases each). CDR3 size: 17 residues. Germline CDR1 reads KGHDR; CDR2 reads SFDVKD. V was trimmed by 3 bases and J by 9 bases, leaving 24 bases between them. The CDR3 coding sequence is TGTGCCACCAGTGATCCCCTCTGGCGAGGGTGGGGACCAACGCAGTATTTT. It specifies CATSDPLWRGWGPTQYF.

This clonotype was detected a few times. J is TRBJ1-5 and V is TRBV9; 7 nucleotides align to TRBD1. Germline loops: CDR1 SGDLS, CDR2 YYNGEE. The CDR3 spans 15 residues. With V trimmed by 3 bases and J by 3 bases, 6 bases remained unmatched. The CDR3 DNA sequence: TGTGCCAGCAGCGCCGAGGGACAGCCCAATCAGCCCCAGCATTTT. This sequence encodes CASSAEGQPNQPQHF.